The rows below give T cell receptor beta chains drawn from one sample of a study of blood T cell repertoires in COVID-19. The table came from immunoSEQ multiplex PCR; TCRdb's copy has only in-frame clones and leaves some out. Here the sample spans about 130,000 clones, roughly 90% being singletons. The sample comprised PBMCs or T cells enriched from blood (not recorded which). The receptors come from a man aged 45-60 years who had recovered from COVID-19. CDR3s include the opening cysteine and the closing phenylalanine or tryptophan. D genes are given only for firm matches. Size is omitted from some rows. Given values are once, few, many or a class for expanded clones.

D gene	CDR3 length	V gene	clone size	J gene	CDR3 protein	CDR3 DNA
.	13	TRBV28	.	TRBJ1-5	CASSFSGSQPQHF	TGTGCCAGCAGTTTTTCAGGGTCTCAGCCCCAGCATTTT
.	12	TRBV6-6	.	TRBJ1-6	CASTTYNSPLHF	TGTGCCAGCACGACATATAATTCACCCCTCCACTTT
TRBD1	15	TRBV30	.	TRBJ1-5	CAWNQGAGGNQPQHF	TGTGCCTGGAACCAGGGGGCCGGAGGCAATCAGCCCCAGCATTTT
TRBD1	17	TRBV19	.	TRBJ2-7	CASSINGPGQGHREQYF	TGTGCCAGTAGTATCAATGGGCCGGGACAGGGCCATCGGGAGCAGTACTTC
TRBD1	15	TRBV7-8	.	TRBJ1-6	CASSPGDRDNSPLHF	TGTGCCAGCAGCCCGGGGGACAGAGATAATTCACCCCTCCACTTT
TRBD1	15	TRBV7-6	.	TRBJ2-7	CASSLPGQGAYEQYF	TGTGCCAGCAGCTTACCGGGACAGGGGGCCTACGAGCAGTACTTC
.	14	TRBV19	.	TRBJ1-2	CASSIVPGNYGYTF	TGTGCCAGTAGTATAGTTCCGGGGAACTATGGCTACACCTTC
.	17	TRBV4-1	once	TRBJ2-2	CASSVGQAYSNTGELFF	TGCGCCAGCAGCGTGGGGCAGGCTTATTCGAACACCGGGGAGCTGTTTTTT
.	16	TRBV4-1	few	TRBJ1-1	CASSQGGRDISTEAFF	TGCGCCAGCAGCCAAGGAGGACGGGACATAAGCACTGAAGCTTTCTTT
TRBD1	15	TRBV30	.	TRBJ1-4	CAWSVQGQGNEKLFF	TGTGCCTGGAGTGTACAGGGACAGGGTAATGAAAAACTGTTTTTT
.	14	TRBV6-6	.	TRBJ2-7	CASSYGVGRYEQYF	TGTGCCAGCAGTTACGGTGTTGGGCGCTACGAGCAGTACTTC
.	13	TRBV11-2	.	TRBJ1-2	CASSQDINYGYTF	TGTGCCAGCAGCCAGGACATTAACTATGGCTACACCTTC
TRBD2	15	TRBV30	.	TRBJ2-3	CAWKASGGPTDTQYF	TGTGCCTGGAAGGCTAGCGGGGGCCCTACAGATACGCAGTATTTT
.	16	TRBV9	.	TRBJ2-1	CASSGSTEIYDNEQFF	TGTGCCAGCAGCGGATCAACAGAGATATATGACAATGAGCAGTTCTTC
.	14	TRBV28	few	TRBJ2-7	CASSPYHRGSEQYF	TGTGCCAGCAGCCCGTATCATCGGGGGTCCGAGCAGTACTTC
.	13	TRBV30	.	TRBJ2-7	CAGASELGYEQYF	TGTGCCGGGGCCTCCGAGCTCGGCTACGAGCAGTACTTC
TRBD1	19	TRBV5-6	.	TRBJ2-6	CASSLNRWDRLPGANVLTF	TGTGCCAGCAGCTTGAATCGTTGGGACAGGCTCCCTGGGGCCAACGTCCTGACTTTC